The following is a T cell receptor (beta chain) sequence with its context. Its target is not known. The sample comes from a study of response to subunit inactivated influenza vaccine. V gave up 6 bases and J gave up 7 bases; unmatched junction bases: 4. The CDR3 runs 14 residues. Per germline, CDR1 KGHDR and CDR2 SFDVKD. Study results and caveats: Few new T cells, the authors suggested, are recruited by each seasonal influenza vaccination.

A single record per CDR3 protein comes from TCRdb applying MiXCR to the RT-PCR reads. The sample yields about 180,000 distinct CDR3 sequences, around a tenth seen once. The sample was CD8+ T cells sorted from PBMCs, taken around 25 months after vaccination. The chain couples TRBV24-1 to TRBJ2-1; 11 bases match TRBD2. This clonotype was sampled from a man between 50 and 69 years old who received an inactivated influenza vaccine. This chain's CDR3 is CATSLLAGGNEQFF. The CDR3, as DNA: TGTGCCACCAGTCTGCTAGCGGGGGGTAATGAGCAGTTCTTC.